These 10 T cell receptor beta chains came from one sample sequenced in a study of T-cell reconstitution after alpha-beta-depleted transplantation in children. Researchers prepared the TCRbeta library using unique molecular identifiers, the study reports. TCRdb re-called the PCR reads through MiXCR, storing one row per CDR3 protein. The sample records 250,000 to 300,000 distinct CDR3 sequences, roughly a tenth being singletons. The starting material was PBMCs, obtained before TCRalphabeta/CD19-depleted stem cell transplant. The receptors shown here come from a boy under three years old with acute myeloid leukemia, due to receive a stem cell transplant.

This clonotype was seen a few times. The V call is TRBV12-3 or TRBV12-4, the J call TRBJ2-7, with 8 bases aligning to TRBD2. The CDR3 totals 15 residues. The V gene end was trimmed by 2 bases and the J gene end by 2 bases; junction bases not matched to a gene: 5. CDR3 nucleotides: TGTGCCAGCAGTTTATATGGACTAGCCGCCTACGAGCAGTACTTC. Residues: CASSLYGLAAYEQYF.

This clonotype was counted ten times or more. V gene TRBV15 combines with J gene TRBJ1-2; TRBD1 matches 12 bases. Trimming removed 4 bases from V and 8 bases from J; junction bases left unmatched: 5. Germline V gene lookup returns CDR1 LNHNV and CDR2 YYDKDF (reference sequence). This CDR3 has 14 residues. Here the CDR3 DNA reads TGTGCCACCAGCATCGGGACAGGGGGCGGCGGCTACACCTTC. Residues: CATSIGTGGGGYTF.

This rearrangement joins TRBV13 to TRBJ2-5, with 14 bases matching TRBD2. CDR3 length: 23 amino acids. CDR1 and CDR2 from the germline V gene are PRHDT and FYEKMQ (reference sequence). V gave up 5 bases and J gave up 5 bases; unmatched junction bases: 28. The CDR3: CASSPRAHNEGGLAGVTKETQYF. The CDR3 DNA reads as TGTGCCAGCAGCCCCCGGGCGCACAATGAGGGGGGACTAGCGGGAGTCACCAAGGAGACCCAGTACTTC.

This clonotype appeared a few times. The DNA for the CDR3 is TGTGCCAGCAGCTTGGTCCGGGGAAACATTCAGTACTTC. Amino acids: CASSLVRGNIQYF. The V call is TRBV7-3, the J call TRBJ2-4; tentative D call: TRBD2 (5 bases). Germline V gene data show CDR1 as SGHTA and CDR2 as FQGTGA. V lost 3 bases to trimming and J lost 6 bases, with 9 bases between them. The CDR3 runs 13 residues.

This clonotype was seen ten or more times. This rearrangement joins TRBV28 to TRBJ1-5; D possibly corresponds to TRBD1 (6 bases). The V end was cut by 1 base, the J end by 7 bases, with 14 bases between. Germline-derived CDR1 and CDR2 are MDHEN and SYDVKM. The CDR3 is 15 residues long. Here the CDR3 reads CASSLYRQGRQPQHF. CDR3 bases: TGTGCCAGCAGTTTATATAGGCAGGGGAGACAGCCCCAGCATTTT.

The table lists this clonotype with a few counts. The gene calls are TRBV14 and TRBJ1-6, with D possibly being TRBD1 (5 bases). Trimming stripped 1 base from V and 7 bases from J, with 14 bases between. The germline V gene encodes CDR1 SGHDN and CDR2 FVKESK. The CDR3 is 16 residues long. The CDR3 DNA reads as TGTGCCAGCAGCCAAGTAGTGGGGGGATGGAATTCACCCCTCCACTTT. It specifies CASSQVVGGWNSPLHF.

As to this clonotype: Being one base from a much bigger clone, this may be a read error. V usage is TRBV29-1 and J usage is TRBJ2-2, with D possibly matching TRBD2 (5 bases). Looked up from germline, CDR1 is SQVTM and CDR2 is ANQGSEA. CDR3 length equals 15 residues. The CDR3 region has the DNA TGCAGCGTAAGACGCTCGCTTCAGAACACCGGGGAGCTGCTTTTT. This gives the protein CSVRRSLQNTGELLF.

This clonotype has at least ten counts. The CDR3 region is CSARGRDTGELFF. The CDR3 DNA reads as TGCAGTGCTAGAGGGCGAGATACCGGGGAGCTGTTTTTT. The chain employs TRBV20-1 and TRBJ2-2; D is undetermined. Germline values: CDR1 DFQATT, CDR2 SNEGSKA (reference sequence). The CDR3 is 13 amino acids. V was pared by 1 base and J by 5 bases, with 8 bases between.

In regard to this clonotype: Likely a read error: the CDR3 ends without its conserved phenylalanine or tryptophan. CDR3 DNA sequence: TGCAGTGCATATGGGACTAGCGGGGGACAAGAGACCCAGTACTAC. Translation gives CSAYGTSGGQETQYY. The chain recombines TRBV20-1 with TRBJ2-5, with 14 positions matching TRBD2. V shed 6 bases, J shed 2 bases, and the junction held 5 bases outside the gene matches. The length of the CDR3 is 15 residues. Germline V CDR1 and CDR2: DFQATT, SNEGSKA (reference sequence).

This clonotype was found a few times. The chain has TRBV27 and TRBJ2-2; D not certain. The germline V gene encodes CDR1 MNHEY and CDR2 SMNVEV (reference sequence). The CDR3 contains 15 residues. Trimming removed 1 base from V and 7 bases from J, with 13 bases in between. DNA of the CDR3: TGTGCCAGCAGTTTATTCCCACCCGGCGGCGGGGAGCTGTTTTTT. Its protein is CASSLFPPGGGELFF.